A single sample is the source of the 16 T cell receptor beta chains below, sequenced in a study of OX40 agonist ivuxolimab in advanced cancers. Library method: the immunoSEQ multiplex PCR assay. As stored in TCRdb, this immuneACCESS dataset retains in-frame rearrangements with V and J assigned. A fraction of the clones does not appear; measured against another copy, unresolved V genes explain less than half of the discrepancy, and the remainder lacks a known reason. The sample data list about 22,000 clones, and around 77% of these were observed just once. 16% of the sample goes to the ten largest clones. The specimen was CD4+ or CD8+ T cells sorted from blood, collected in a trial of the OX40 agonist ivuxolimab. The source of these receptors is an adult with an advanced solid tumor such as melanoma, head and neck, liver or kidney cancer.

The V gene is TRBV30, the J gene TRBJ2-1, with 8 bases matching TRBD2. Unmatched junction bases numbered 15, after V lost 3 bases and J lost 8 bases. This CDR3 is 16 amino acids long. Germline assignment: CDR1 GTSNPN and CDR2 SVGIG (reference sequence). The DNA of the CDR3 is TGTGCCTGGAGCCAACCTGACGGGAGGGGACTTTATGAGCAGTTCTTC. Translation: CAWSQPDGRGLYEQFF.

The J gene is TRBJ2-7, the V gene TRBV2, with 9 bases that match TRBD1. J was trimmed by 5 bases and V by 6 bases; bases with no gene match: 5. CDR1 is SNHLY, CDR2 FYNNEI, per germline. This CDR3 contains 13 residues. In DNA form, the CDR3 reads TGTGCCAGCAGGGGGACAGGGTCCCACGAGCAGTACTTC. It encodes CASRGTGSHEQYF.

The rearrangement joins TRBV5-4 to TRBJ1-5; 7 bases are shared with TRBD1. Germline V gene lookup returns CDR1 SGHNT and CDR2 YYREEE (reference sequence). J was trimmed by 6 bases and V by 4 bases; bases with no gene match: 7. This CDR3 comprises 14 residues. The CDR3 bases are TGTGCCAGCAGCGAAGGGGGCGGGAGTCAGCCCCAGCATTTT. This codes for CASSEGGGSQPQHF.

The rearrangement uses TRBV9 and TRBJ2-1, with 8 bases identical to TRBD2. The V segment lost 3 bases and the J segment 5 bases; nucleotides outside the gene matches: 10. This CDR3 is 16 amino acids long. In germline, CDR1 is SGDLS, CDR2 YYNGEE. CDR3 residues: CASSALGGAVDNEQFF. The CDR3 DNA sequence: TGTGCCAGCAGCGCCCTCGGGGGGGCCGTCGACAATGAGCAGTTCTTC.

The rearrangement links TRBV7-8 to TRBJ1-2; D unclear. Trimming shortened V by 3 bases and J by 6 bases, and 11 bases separated the two germline ends. The CDR3 covers 13 residues. Per germline, CDR1 SGHVS and CDR2 FQNEAQ. The CDR3 DNA reads as TGTGCCAGCAGCTTCGGTCCTCTTGATGGCTACACCTTC. Translation: CASSFGPLDGYTF. Variable domain in full (rest from reference TRBV7-8 and TRBJ1-2): GAGVSQSPRYKVAKRGQDVALRCDPISGHVSLFWYQQALGQGPEFLTYFQNEAQLDKSGLPSDRFFAERPEGSVSTLKIQRTQQEDSAVYLCASSFGPLDGYTFGSGTRLTVV.

Here the CDR3 DNA reads TGCGCCAGCAGCCAACAAGCGGGGGGCCTCACAGATACGCAGTATTTT. It translates to CASSQQAGGLTDTQYF. The chain has TRBV4-3 and TRBJ2-3, with TRBD2 matching 9 bases. The length of the CDR3 is 16 residues. Losses at the gene ends were 2 bases for V and 2 bases for J; bases not matched to a gene: 5. CDR1 is LGHNA, CDR2 YSLEER, per germline.

The chain couples TRBV2 to TRBJ1-1; D not resolved. Per the germline V gene, CDR1 is SNHLY and CDR2 is FYNNEI. This CDR3 region has 12 residues. With 6 bases removed from V and 1 base from J, the gap between germline ends came to 6 bases. CDR3 residues: CASSLKNTEAFF. In DNA form, the CDR3 reads TGTGCCAGCAGCCTCAAGAACACTGAAGCTTTCTTT.

CDR3: CASSQGETKLTGNYGYTF. The CDR3 DNA reads TGTGCCAGCAGCCAAGGTGAAACCAAGCTAACAGGGAACTATGGCTACACCTTC. V is TRBV14 and J is TRBJ1-2; D is perhaps TRBD1 (6 bases). The V end lost 1 base, the J end lost 2 bases, and 20 bases lay between the germline ends. This CDR3 is built from 18 residues. CDR1 and CDR2 from the germline V gene are SGHDN and FVKESK.

V is TRBV18 and J is TRBJ2-7, with 9 nucleotides matching TRBD1. The V gene end was trimmed by 7 bases and the J gene end by 5 bases; junction bases not matched to a gene: 6. Germline V gene lookup returns CDR1 KGHSH and CDR2 LQKENI. The CDR3 is 13 residues long. CDR3 sequence (DNA): TGTGCCAGCTATGCTGGGACAGGGAACGAGCAGTACTTC. Translating gives CASYAGTGNEQYF. The whole variable domain, filled in from reference TRBV18 and TRBJ2-7, reads NAGVMQNPRHLVRRRGQEARLRCSPMKGHSHVYWYRQLPEEGLKFMVYLQKENIIDESGMPKERFSAEFPKEGPSILRIQQVVRGDSAAYFCASYAGTGNEQYFGPGTRLTVT.

This chain uses TRBV7-8 with TRBJ2-2; TRBD1 matches 7 bases. This CDR3 comprises 16 residues. Per germline, CDR1 SGHVS and CDR2 FQNEAQ. The V gene end was trimmed by 1 base and the J gene end by 4 bases; junction bases not matched to a gene: 6. CDR3 residues: CASSLDAGGVTGELFF. DNA of the CDR3: TGTGCCAGCAGCTTAGATGCAGGGGGAGTCACCGGGGAGCTGTTTTTT.

V gene TRBV6-6 combines with J gene TRBJ2-5; 7 nucleotides agree with TRBD1. Germline CDR1 is MNHNY and CDR2 is SVGAGI (reference sequence). The J segment lost 1 base and the V segment lost 6 bases, leaving 5 bases of the junction unmatched. This CDR3 has 14 residues. CDR3 DNA: TGTGCCAGCAGCCGATACAGGGGCCAAGAGACCCAGTACTTC. Protein: CASSRYRGQETQYF.

CDR3 DNA: TGTGCCTCAGGGTCCTACGAGCAGTACTTC. Its translation: CASGSYEQYF. This chain connects TRBV25-1 to TRBJ2-7; weak D call: TRBD1 (5 bases). CDR1 MGHDK and CDR2 SYGVNS come from the germline V gene. Trimming left V 11 bases short and J 1 base short, with 6 bases between. The CDR3 length is 10 residues.

This chain uses TRBV7-9 with TRBJ2-1; D is unclear. Looked up from germline, CDR1 is SEHNR and CDR2 is FQNEAQ (reference sequence). The CDR3 has 12 residues. V was shortened by 8 bases and J by 0 bases, with 5 bases between the two germline ends. CDR3 loop: CASVLSYNEQFF. The CDR3 coding sequence is TGTGCCAGCGTCCTCTCCTACAATGAGCAGTTCTTC.

The chain uses TRBV7-2 and TRBJ2-3; D unresolved. CDR3 length: 12 amino acids. Germline lookup yields CDR1 SGHTA and CDR2 FQGNSA. V was trimmed by 5 bases and J by 8 bases, leaving 11 bases between them. The CDR3: CASSRPSGTQYF. Here the CDR3 DNA reads TGTGCCAGCAGCAGGCCCTCGGGTACGCAGTATTTT.

The rearrangement joins TRBV6-5 to TRBJ1-1; maybe TRBD1 (6 bases). CDR3 length equals 13 residues. Trimming shortened V by 2 bases and J by 7 bases, and 11 bases separated the two germline ends. The germline CDR1 and CDR2 sequences are MNHEY and SVGAGI. The DNA of the CDR3 is TGTGCCAGCAGTTACCCGGACAGCGTTGAAGCTTTCTTT. The encoded protein is CASSYPDSVEAFF.

The V gene is TRBV7-8, the J gene TRBJ2-5, with D perhaps matching TRBD1 (6 bases). From germline, CDR1 is SGHVS and CDR2 FQNEAQ. V was shortened by 2 bases and J by 4 bases, with 11 bases between the two germline ends. The CDR3 is made up of 14 amino acids. This CDR3 reads CASSLSQGVETQYF. The DNA of the CDR3 is TGTGCCAGCAGCTTATCACAGGGAGTAGAGACCCAGTACTTC.